The sequence of this TCR beta chain was determined in a study of cytomegalovirus exposure and HLA in healthy donors. Study-wide context: It was reported in a later analysis that the approximately 110 validation repertoires used the same platform as the 666 first-cohort repertoires. Whole-study findings and limits: Specificity for CMV antigens was confirmed in vitro for a few of the CMV-associated chains.

CDR1 and CDR2 from the germline V gene are LNHDA and SQIVND (reference sequence). V dropped 3 bases and J dropped 12; count of bases not matched to a gene: 6. This CDR3 region has 14 residues. The study drew the donors from its approximately 110-subject validation cohort, separate from the approximately 700-subject first cohort. On this clone itself: Its antigen is still unknown.

Method: immunoSEQ multiplex PCR; TCRdb's copy keeps in-frame clones and lacks some. The sample consists of about 200,000 clones, 80% to 90% of them appearing once. The receptor's source is a woman aged 30 to 39 in good health and CMV-seropositive. The chain has TRBV19 and TRBJ2-1; 12 bases agree with TRBD2. Sequenced sample: PBMCs. CDR3 sequence (DNA): TGTGCCAGTAGTATGACTAGCGGGAGATCGGGGCAGTTCTTC. Its protein is CASSMTSGRSGQFF. Looking up the rest from reference TRBV19 and TRBJ2-1 gives the full variable domain: DGGITQSPKYLFRKEGQNVTLSCEQNLNHDAMYWYRQDPGQGLRLIYYSQIVNDFQKGDIAEGYSVSREKKESFPLTVTSAQKNPTAFYLCASSMTSGRSGQFFGPGTRLTVL.